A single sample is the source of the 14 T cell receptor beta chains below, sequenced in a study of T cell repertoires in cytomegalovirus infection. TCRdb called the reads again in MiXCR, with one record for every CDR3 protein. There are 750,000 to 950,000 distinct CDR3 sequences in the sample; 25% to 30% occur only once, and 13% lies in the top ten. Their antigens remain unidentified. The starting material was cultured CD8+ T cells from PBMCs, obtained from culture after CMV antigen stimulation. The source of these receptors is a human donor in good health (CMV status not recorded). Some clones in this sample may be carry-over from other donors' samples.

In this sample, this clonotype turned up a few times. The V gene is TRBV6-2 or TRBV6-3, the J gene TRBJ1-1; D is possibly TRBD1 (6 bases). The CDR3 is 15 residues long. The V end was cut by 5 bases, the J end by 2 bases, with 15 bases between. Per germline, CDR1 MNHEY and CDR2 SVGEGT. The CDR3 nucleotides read TGTGCCAGCAGTCCTAGAGGACAGAAAAACACTGAAGCTTTCTTT. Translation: CASSPRGQKNTEAFF.

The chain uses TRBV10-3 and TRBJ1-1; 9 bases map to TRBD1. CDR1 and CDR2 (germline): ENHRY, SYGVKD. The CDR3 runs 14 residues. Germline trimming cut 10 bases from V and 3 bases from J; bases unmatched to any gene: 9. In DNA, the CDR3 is TGTGCCACCATCCCGGGACAGGGCCACACTGAAGCTTTCTTT. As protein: CATIPGQGHTEAFF.

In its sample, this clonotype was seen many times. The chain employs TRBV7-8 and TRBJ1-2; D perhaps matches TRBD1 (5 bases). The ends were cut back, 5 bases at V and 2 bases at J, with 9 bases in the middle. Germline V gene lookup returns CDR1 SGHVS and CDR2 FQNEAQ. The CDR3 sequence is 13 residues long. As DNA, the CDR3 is TGTGCCAGCAGCCCCCGGGGGAACTATGGCTACACCTTC. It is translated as CASSPRGNYGYTF.

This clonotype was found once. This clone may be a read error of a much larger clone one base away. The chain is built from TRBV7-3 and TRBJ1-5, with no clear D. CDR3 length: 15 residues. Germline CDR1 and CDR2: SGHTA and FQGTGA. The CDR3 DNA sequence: TGTGCCAGCAGCTCTCGGTCGACTAGCAATCAGCTCCAGCATTTT. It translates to CASSSRSTSNQLQHF. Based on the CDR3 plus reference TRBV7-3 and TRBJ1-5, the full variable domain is GAGVSQTPSNKVTEKGKYVELRCDPISGHTALYWYRQSLGQGPEFLIYFQGTGAADDSGLPNDRFFAVRPEGSVSTLKIQRTERGDSAVYLCASSSRSTSNQLQHFGDGTRLSIL.

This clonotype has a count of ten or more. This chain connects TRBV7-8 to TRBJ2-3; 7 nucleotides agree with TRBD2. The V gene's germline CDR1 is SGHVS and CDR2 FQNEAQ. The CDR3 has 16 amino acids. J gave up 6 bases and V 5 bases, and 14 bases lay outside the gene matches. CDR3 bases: TGTGCCAGCAGCAAAACCTCTAGAGCGGGGTGGGATACGCAGTATTTT. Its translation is CASSKTSRAGWDTQYF.

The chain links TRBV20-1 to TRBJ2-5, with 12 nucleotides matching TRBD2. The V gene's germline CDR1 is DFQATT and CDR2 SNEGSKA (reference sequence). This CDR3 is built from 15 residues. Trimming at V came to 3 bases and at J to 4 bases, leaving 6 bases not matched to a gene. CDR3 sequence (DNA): TGCAGTGCTAGTCCTAGCGGGGGGGTCTTAGAGACCCAGTACTTC. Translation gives CSASPSGGVLETQYF.

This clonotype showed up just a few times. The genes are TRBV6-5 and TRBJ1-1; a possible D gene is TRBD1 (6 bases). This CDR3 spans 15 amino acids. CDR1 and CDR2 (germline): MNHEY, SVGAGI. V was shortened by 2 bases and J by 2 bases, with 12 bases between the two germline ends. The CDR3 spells CASSYGTGPNTEAFF. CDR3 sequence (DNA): TGTGCCAGCAGTTACGGAACAGGGCCAAACACTGAAGCTTTCTTT.

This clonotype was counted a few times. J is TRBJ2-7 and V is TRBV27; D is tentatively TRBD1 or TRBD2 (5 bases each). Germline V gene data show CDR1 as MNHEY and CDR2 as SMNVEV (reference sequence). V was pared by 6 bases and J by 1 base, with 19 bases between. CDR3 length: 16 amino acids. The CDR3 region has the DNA TGTGCCAGCAGCCCACTGGGGTGGGACGAATCCTACGAGCAGTACTTC. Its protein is CASSPLGWDESYEQYF.

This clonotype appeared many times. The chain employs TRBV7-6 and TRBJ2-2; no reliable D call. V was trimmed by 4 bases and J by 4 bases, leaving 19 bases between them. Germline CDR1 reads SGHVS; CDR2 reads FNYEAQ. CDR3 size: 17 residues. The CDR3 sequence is CASSSEVEPYPTGELFF. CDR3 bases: TGTGCCAGCAGCTCAGAGGTGGAGCCCTATCCCACCGGGGAGCTGTTTTTT.

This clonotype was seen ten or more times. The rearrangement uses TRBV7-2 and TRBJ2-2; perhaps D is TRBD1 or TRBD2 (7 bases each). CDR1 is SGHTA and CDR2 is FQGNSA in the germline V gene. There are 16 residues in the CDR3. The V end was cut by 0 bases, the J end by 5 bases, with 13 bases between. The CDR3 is CASSLAPQGGTGELFF. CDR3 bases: TGTGCCAGCAGCTTAGCCCCCCAGGGGGGGACCGGGGAGCTGTTTTTT.

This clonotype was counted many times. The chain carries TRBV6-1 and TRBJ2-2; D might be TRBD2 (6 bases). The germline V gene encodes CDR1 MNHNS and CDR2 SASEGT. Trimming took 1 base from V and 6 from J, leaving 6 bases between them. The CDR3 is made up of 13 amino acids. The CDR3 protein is CASSEGGAGELFF. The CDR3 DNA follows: TGTGCCAGCAGTGAAGGGGGGGCCGGGGAGCTGTTTTTT.

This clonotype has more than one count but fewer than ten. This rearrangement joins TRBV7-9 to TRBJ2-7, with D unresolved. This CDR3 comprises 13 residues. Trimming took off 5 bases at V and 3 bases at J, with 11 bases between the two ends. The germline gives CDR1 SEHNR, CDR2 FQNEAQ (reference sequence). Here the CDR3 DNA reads TGTGCCAGCAGCGAACTGGATGGCTACGAGCAGTACTTC. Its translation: CASSELDGYEQYF. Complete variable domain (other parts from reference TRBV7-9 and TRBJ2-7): DTGVSQNPRHKITKRGQNVTFRCDPISEHNRLYWYRQTLGQGPEFLTYFQNEAQLEKSRLLSDRFSAERPKGSFSTLEIQRTEQGDSAMYLCASSELDGYEQYFGPGTRLTVT.

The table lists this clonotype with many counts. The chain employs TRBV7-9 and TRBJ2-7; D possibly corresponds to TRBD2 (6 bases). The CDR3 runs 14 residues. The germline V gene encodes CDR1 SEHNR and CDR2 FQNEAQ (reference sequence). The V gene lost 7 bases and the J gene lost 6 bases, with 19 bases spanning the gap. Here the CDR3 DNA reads TGTGCCAGCACCTCTGTTGGGGGGATCGGCGAGCAGTACTTC. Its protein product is CASTSVGGIGEQYF.

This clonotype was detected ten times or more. The CDR3 sequence: CASTSPGQGTHTGELFF. DNA for the CDR3: TGTGCCAGCACCTCACCTGGACAGGGGACCCACACCGGGGAGCTGTTTTTT. The chain uses TRBV7-9 and TRBJ2-2, with 9 bases that match TRBD1. This CDR3 comprises 17 residues. Germline loops: CDR1 SEHNR, CDR2 FQNEAQ (reference sequence). V trimming: 7 bases; J trimming: 3 bases; junction bases outside the gene matches: 12.